This is a list of T cell receptor beta chains from one sample in a study of long-term antiretroviral therapy in people with HIV. Sequencing used immunoSEQ multiplex PCR; TCRdb keeps in-frame clones, though not all of them. The sample lists 14,000 or so clones, under 80% occurring once. The sequencing used unsorted PBMCs, collected 3.1 years after starting antiretroviral therapy. Receptors originate from a man in his forties with HIV. Each CDR3 is given without its conserved first and last residue. Clone size is given for some rows only: seen once, a few or many times, or a class if the clone is expanded.

>TRBV18|few|13|TRBJ2-1
ASSALAGSGNEQF
>TRBV2|NA|12|TRBJ1-2
ASSDYGQFEGYT
>TRBV30|NA|15|TRBJ1-4
ALNRGLQGGGNEKLF
>TRBV7-9|NA|10|TRBJ1-1
ASRSDGAEAF
>TRBV5-4|NA|14|TRBJ2-6
ASSSGGFSGANVLT
>TRBV30|NA|12|TRBJ1-5
AWSVGVSNQPQH
>TRBV2|few|10|TRBJ2-7
ASSEGGDEQY
>TRBV7-3|NA|11|TRBJ2-5
ASAAGGQETQY
>TRBV27|NA|14|TRBJ1-2
ASSRGDRGRGYGYT
>TRBV7-2|once|14|TRBJ1-3
ASSLDGGDRGNTIY
>TRBV30|NA|11|TRBJ2-7
AWSEQLGYEQY
>TRBV6-5|few|12|TRBJ2-2
ASSRRTRPGELF
>TRBV7-9|NA|14|TRBJ1-1
ASSERANRGEVEAF
>TRBV6-5|NA|11|TRBJ2-7
ASSYRQSYEQY
>TRBV9|NA|14|TRBJ2-3
ASSVSTGDGTDTQY
>TRBV7-9|NA|13|TRBJ2-7
ASSLSTGGDYEQY
>TRBV29-1|NA|10|TRBJ2-5
SVGTSQETQY
>TRBV5-4|NA|14|TRBJ1-2
ASSSGTIQGYDGYT
>TRBV6-5|NA|12|TRBJ2-1
ASSYVAGGHEQF
>TRBV5-1|NA|12|TRBJ1-1
ASSLGPSNTEAF
>TRBV4-1|NA|10|TRBJ2-5
ASSQGGETQY
>TRBV18|NA|11|TRBJ2-1
ASSPGADPGQF
>TRBV19|NA|11|TRBJ2-5
ASSIRVQETQY
>TRBV6-1|few|12|TRBJ1-1
ASIRGDRGSEAF
>TRBV6-5|NA|13|TRBJ2-5
ASSVSGGASETQY
>TRBV6-1|NA|14|TRBJ2-7
ASSDRGDRVTYEQY
>TRBV11-2|NA|13|TRBJ2-7
ASSLDRPSSYEQY
>TRBV29-1|few|9|TRBJ1-2
SVRRSFGYT
>TRBV6-5|NA|11|TRBJ1-2
ASSLGQLYGYT
>TRBV4-1|NA|13|TRBJ2-2
ASSQDNRNTGELF
>TRBV2|NA|14|TRBJ2-7
ASSEWGTGGYYEQY
>TRBV18|NA|13|TRBJ1-4
ASSPALGGNEKLF
>TRBV19|NA|13|TRBJ1-5
ASREGTYSNQPQH
>TRBV18|NA|12|TRBJ1-1
ASSPDGLNTEAF
>TRBV9|NA|11|TRBJ1-5
ASSGGGNQPQH
>TRBV6-5|NA|12|TRBJ2-1
ASRRDSPYNEQF
>TRBV5-6|NA|10|TRBJ2-7
ASSWGPYEQY
>TRBV30|NA|11|TRBJ1-1
AWTGGANTEAF
>TRBV19|NA|11|TRBJ2-7
ASSIGPAGEQY
>TRBV19|NA|13|TRBJ2-1
ASSIGLAGINEQF
>TRBV25-1|NA|10|TRBJ2-1
ASSPGGARQF
>TRBV5-1|NA|14|TRBJ2-7
ASSLKYLAGSHEQY
>TRBV29-1|NA|9|TRBJ1-1
SADRGQEAF
>TRBV7-8|NA|16|TRBJ1-5
ASSLGPGGWEGNQPQH
>TRBV6-1|NA|12|TRBJ2-7
ASSEEGQIYEQY
>TRBV11-2|NA|11|TRBJ1-1
ASSLVRGPEAF
>TRBV7-7|few|12|TRBJ2-7
ASSLGPRSYEQY
>TRBV5-4|few|12|TRBJ2-7
ASSSRDSRREQY
>TRBV27|few|14|TRBJ1-2
ASSSSPPSSNYGYT
>TRBV27|NA|12|TRBJ2-1
ASSLVQGAYEQF
>TRBV5-1|NA|11|TRBJ1-6
ASTGGLNSPLH
>TRBV28|NA|12|TRBJ2-7
ASSPTGLTYEQY
>TRBV27|few|13|TRBJ1-4
ASSPRQGAAEKLF